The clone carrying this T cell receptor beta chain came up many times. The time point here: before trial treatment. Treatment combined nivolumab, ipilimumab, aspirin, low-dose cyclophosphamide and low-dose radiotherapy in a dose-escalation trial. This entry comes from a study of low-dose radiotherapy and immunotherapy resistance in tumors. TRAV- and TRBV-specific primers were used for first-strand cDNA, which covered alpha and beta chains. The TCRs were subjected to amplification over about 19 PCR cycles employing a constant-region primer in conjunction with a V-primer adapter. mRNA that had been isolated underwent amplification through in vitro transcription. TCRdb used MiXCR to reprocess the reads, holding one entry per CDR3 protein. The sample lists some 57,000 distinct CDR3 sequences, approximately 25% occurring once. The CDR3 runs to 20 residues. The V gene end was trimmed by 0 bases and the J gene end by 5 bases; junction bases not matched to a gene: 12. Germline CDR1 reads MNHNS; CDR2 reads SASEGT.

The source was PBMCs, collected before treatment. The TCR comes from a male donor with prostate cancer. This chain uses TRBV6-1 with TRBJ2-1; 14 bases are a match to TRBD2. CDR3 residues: CASSEARGGLAGGRNNEQFF. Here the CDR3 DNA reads TGTGCCAGCAGTGAAGCTCGTGGTGGACTAGCGGGAGGCCGGAACAATGAGCAGTTCTTC.